The next 17 T cell receptor beta chains were all read from a single sample in a study of metastatic and nonmetastatic thyroid tumors. Patients were all untreated before their thyroid surgery. TCRdb re-called the PCR reads via MiXCR. The table has fewer than 25,000 clones, approximately 29% seen once. Sequences were obtained from blood. The receptors here all came from a female donor with papillary thyroid cancer or a benign thyroid nodule (not recorded which). Some clones in this sample may be carry-over from other donors' samples.

This clone was recorded at least ten times. The sample contains more than one DNA sequence encoding this CDR3. The chain recombines TRBV5-6 with TRBJ2-3; D is ambiguous. V gave up 0 bases and J gave up 2 bases, with 10 bases separating them. Germline loops: CDR1 SGHDT, CDR2 YYEEEE. The CDR3 loop spans 15 amino acids. In DNA, the CDR3 is TGTGCCAGCAGCTTGGAGTTCCCCCTCACAGATACGCAGTATTTT. Its protein is CASSLEFPLTDTQYF.

The chain joins TRBV20-1 to TRBJ2-3; 7 bases map to TRBD2. The germline V gene has CDR1 DFQATT and CDR2 SNEGSKA (reference sequence). The J segment lost 3 bases and the V segment lost 8 bases, leaving 8 bases of the junction unmatched. The CDR3 is made up of 13 amino acids. The CDR3 nucleotides are TGCAGTATCGAGCGGGGAGGGACAGATACGCAGTATTTT. Translated: CSIERGGTDTQYF.

This clone was found many times. The rearrangement uses TRBV20-1 and TRBJ1-6; D is possibly TRBD1 (6 bases). V was trimmed by 5 bases and J by 8 bases, leaving 10 bases between them. CDR1 is DFQATT and CDR2 is SNEGSKA in the germline V gene (reference sequence). This CDR3 has 12 residues. The CDR3 sequence: CSASRQDSPLHF. In nucleotides, the CDR3 is TGCAGTGCTTCGCGACAGGATTCACCCCTCCACTTT.

Relative to its sample, this clone is medium-sized (0.01 to 0.1%). V and J are TRBV18 and TRBJ1-2, with D maybe TRBD1 (6 bases). This CDR3 comprises 13 residues. The V end was cut by 3 bases, the J end by 5 bases, with 10 bases between. Per the germline V gene, CDR1 is KGHSH and CDR2 is LQKENI. CDR3 DNA sequence: TGTGCCAGCTCACCCCGGGACAAGTATGGCTACACCTTC. Its protein is CASSPRDKYGYTF.

This clone was detected a few times. This rearrangement joins TRBV12-3 or TRBV12-4 to TRBJ2-2; unclear D gene. The CDR3 sequence is 13 residues long. Trimming took off 4 bases at V and 12 bases at J, with 15 bases between the two ends. The CDR3 here is CASSWPRPMKLFF. The CDR3, as DNA: TGTGCCAGCAGTTGGCCCCGCCCGATGAAGCTGTTTTTT.

This clone was seen many times. The chain recombines TRBV3-1 with TRBJ2-6; TRBD1 aligns across 7 bases. This CDR3 has 18 residues. With 2 bases clipped from V and 0 bases from J, the junction kept 7 bases outside the gene matches. Germline CDR1 LGHDT, CDR2 YNNKEL (reference sequence). The CDR3: CASSQNRGGPSGANVLTF. DNA of the CDR3: TGTGCCAGCAGCCAAAACAGGGGTGGACCCTCTGGGGCCAACGTCCTGACTTTC.

V and J are TRBV11-1 and TRBJ2-5, with TRBD2 matching over 13 bases. This CDR3 comprises 16 residues. The trim removed 5 bases at V and 3 bases at J, leaving 6 bases unmatched. Germline CDR1 reads SGHAT; CDR2 reads FQDESV (reference sequence). In DNA form, the CDR3 reads TGTGCCAGCAGCCCCGGACTAGCGGGAGAGAAAGAGACCCAGTACTTC. Encoded protein: CASSPGLAGEKETQYF.

J is TRBJ1-2 and V is TRBV25-1, with 12 bases fitting TRBD1. J was trimmed by 5 bases and V by 6 bases; bases with no gene match: 25. CDR3 length: 21 amino acids. The germline CDR1 and CDR2 sequences are MGHDK and SYGVNS. The CDR3 protein is CASSTLTSSRDRGLYGYGYTF. The CDR3 DNA follows: TGTGCCAGCAGCACCCTAACTAGTTCCCGGGACAGGGGGCTGTATGGATATGGCTACACCTTC.

By frequency in the sample, this clone is medium-sized (0.01 to 0.1%). This chain joins TRBV6-1 and TRBJ2-3, with 11 bases that match TRBD1. Germline V lookup: CDR1 MNHNS, CDR2 SASEGT. Losses at the gene ends were 4 bases for V and 4 bases for J; bases not matched to a gene: 7. The CDR3 extends over 16 amino acids. CDR3 sequence (DNA): TGTGCCAGCAGTGTAGATCCGGGACAGGGGGCAGATACGCAGTATTTT. As protein: CASSVDPGQGADTQYF.

This clone is termed medium-sized. The CDR3 DNA is TGTGCCAGCAGCTTAGATCGGGCGGAAGGGTTCTACGAGCAGTACTTC. Residues: CASSLDRAEGFYEQYF. V and J are TRBV11-2 and TRBJ2-7, with D hard to call. The CDR3 consists of 16 residues. Trimming cost V 0 bases and J 3 bases, with 15 bases left between them. CDR1 and CDR2 from the germline V gene are SGHAT and FQNNGV.

This clone was picked up many times. One base away lies a much larger clone, so this may be a sequencing read error. V usage is TRBV6-2 or TRBV6-3 and J usage is TRBJ1-1; maybe TRBD1 (6 bases). This CDR3 region has 14 residues. Trimming removed 6 bases at V and 1 base at J, with 12 bases between. Germline values: CDR1 MNHEY, CDR2 SVGEGT. This chain's CDR3 is CASSHRETNTEAFF. CDR3 in DNA: TGTGCCAGCAGCCACAGGGAAACGAACACTGAAGCTTTCTTT.

The chain carries TRBV7-8 and TRBJ2-2; the D is unclear. The CDR3 consists of 15 residues. Trimming stripped 1 base from V and 1 base from J, with 7 bases between. The germline V gene encodes CDR1 SGHVS and CDR2 FQNEAQ. CDR3 sequence reads: CASSLVVRNTGELFF. CDR3 DNA sequence: TGTGCCAGCAGCTTAGTGGTCAGGAACACCGGGGAGCTGTTTTTT.

This clone was observed a handful of times. One junction end disagrees with the germline gene, perhaps due to a read error. This sequence joins TRBV6-5 and TRBJ1-3; D not resolved. Germline V gene lookup returns CDR1 MNHEY and CDR2 SVGAGI. The CDR3 runs to 14 residues. The CDR3 coding sequence is TGTGCCAACAGTTCTCCAGACTCTGGAAACACCATATATTTT. Its translation is CANSSPDSGNTIYF.

In this sample, this clone turned up many times. This sequence joins TRBV18 and TRBJ2-1; 9 bases fit TRBD1. Per the germline V gene, CDR1 is KGHSH and CDR2 is LQKENI. J lost 7 bases, V lost 0 bases, and 7 bases had no gene match. The CDR3 sequence is 16 residues long. The CDR3 bases are TGTGCCAGCTCACCACCGTGGGACAGGGCTAAAAATGAGCAGTTCTTC. This sequence encodes CASSPPWDRAKNEQFF.

V is TRBV27 and J is TRBJ2-2; tentatively, D is TRBD1 (5 bases). Trimming left V 6 bases short and J 0 bases short, with 14 bases between. The CDR3 loop spans 16 amino acids. Germline V CDR1 and CDR2: MNHEY, SMNVEV (reference sequence). Here the CDR3 DNA reads TGTGCCAGCAGCCCCACCTGGGGCACGAACACCGGGGAGCTGTTTTTT. Protein product: CASSPTWGTNTGELFF.

As concerns this clone: The germline gene is not matched at one end of the junction; a read error may be the cause. The gene calls are TRBV12-3 or TRBV12-4 and TRBJ2-7; D gene uncertain. This CDR3 is 14 amino acids long. CDR3: CASSLDPHGYEQCF. CDR3 nucleotide sequence: TGTGCCAGCAGTTTGGACCCCCATGGGTACGAGCAGTGCTTC.

By frequency in the sample, this clone is medium-sized. The CDR3 nucleotides read TGCAGTGGTACAGGGTCCCCCTACGAGCAGTACTTC. This encodes CSGTGSPYEQYF. This chain links TRBV20-1 with TRBJ2-7, with D perhaps matching TRBD1 (6 bases). Trimming took 7 bases from V and 2 from J, leaving 12 bases between them. Germline V gives CDR1 DFQATT, CDR2 SNEGSKA (reference sequence). The CDR3 totals 12 residues.